Listed below are T cell receptor beta chains from one sample, sequenced in a study. TCRdb passed the RT-PCR reads through MiXCR, listing each CDR3 protein once. Seen here are hundreds of thousands of distinct CDR3 sequences, more than 13% observed once, and the top ten hold 3% to 4.5%. The sample was memory CD4+ T cells from blood. The source of these receptors is a female donor in good health, serving as a healthy control. The CDR3 runs from the conserved cysteine through the conserved F or W. A D gene is named only where the DNA matches it firmly. Clone size, where shown, is once, few, many, or a class for clones that have expanded.

TRBV6-2/TRBV6-3	TRBD1	TRBJ2-2	-	TGTGCCAGCAGTTCGTACTCCGGGACAGGGGGCGCCCCCGGGGAGCTGTTTTTT	CASSSYSGTGGAPGELFF
TRBV5-6	TRBD1	TRBJ1-1	few	TGTGCCAGCAGATCTGGGGGACAGGGCACGAACACTGAAGCTTTCTTT	CASRSGGQGTNTEAFF
TRBV24-1	-	TRBJ2-1	many	TGTGCCACCAGTGATTCCCGACTAGTTTACAATGAGCAGTTCTTC	CATSDSRLVYNEQFF
TRBV24-1	TRBD2	TRBJ2-3	-	TGTGCCACCAGTGATTTGAAGGTGGGAGGGCCTAGCACAGATACGCAGTATTTT	CATSDLKVGGPSTDTQYF
TRBV24-1	TRBD1	TRBJ2-7	many	TGTGCCACCAGTGATCCCGGGACAGGGGTCTACGAGCAGTACTTC	CATSDPGTGVYEQYF
TRBV27	-	TRBJ2-1	few	TGTGCCAGCAGTTTAGCCCCAACAATGAAGCAGTTCTTC	CASSLAPTMKQFF
TRBV2	TRBD1	TRBJ1-4	-	TGTGCCGGACAGGACAGCCCTAATGAAAAACTGTTTTTT	CAGQDSPNEKLFF
TRBV10-3	-	TRBJ2-2	few	TGTGCCATCAGGGGGGACACCGGGGAGCTGTTTTTT	CAIRGDTGELFF
TRBV10-3	-	TRBJ2-7	many	TGTGCCATCGGCCCGGGGTTAGCGGCTTACGAGCAGTACTTC	CAIGPGLAAYEQYF
TRBV7-3	TRBD2	TRBJ2-3	few	TGTGCCAGCAGCTCATTGTTAGCGGGAACAGATACGCAGTATTTT	CASSSLLAGTDTQYF
TRBV6-6	TRBD1	TRBJ1-2	-	TGTGCCAGCAGTTACGACGGGACAGGAAATGGCTACACCTTC	CASSYDGTGNGYTF
TRBV5-1	-	TRBJ2-3	few	TGCGCCAGCAGCTCGGCGGGACATAGCACAGATACGCAGTATTTT	CASSSAGHSTDTQYF
TRBV5-1	-	TRBJ2-5	many	TGCGCCAGCAGCTTGGGGACCCACGACTTGAGGGCCCAGTACTTC	CASSLGTHDLRAQYF
TRBV7-3	-	TRBJ2-1	few	TGTGCCAGCGGTATCTCATTAGCGCGATCCTACAATGAGCAGTTCTTC	CASGISLARSYNEQFF
TRBV28	TRBD2	TRBJ2-1	-	TGTGCCAGCAGCCTACTAGCGGGAAATGAGCAGTTCTTC	CASSLLAGNEQFF
TRBV4-3	-	TRBJ2-3	many	TGCGCCAGCAGCCGAGACAGATTCGGAGATACGCAGTATTTT	CASSRDRFGDTQYF
TRBV20-1	-	TRBJ2-7	many	TGCAGTGCTAGAGTAGTGGGGTCCCCCTACGAGCAGTACTTC	CSARVVGSPYEQYF